The clone carrying this T cell receptor beta chain has just a few counts. The sample is drawn from a study of Graves' ophthalmopathy and Graves' hyperthyroidism. CDR1 is SNHLY and CDR2 is FYNNEI in the germline V gene. V was cut by 2 bases and J by 4 bases, with 14 bases left in between. The CDR3 contains 15 residues. The authors amplified TCR beta CDR3 regions from RNA transcripts. Second-round multiplex PCR came after a first-round RT-PCR that employed HTBI primers. Using its own MiXCR run on the multiplex PCR reads, TCRdb lists one record per CDR3 protein. Of around 470,000 distinct CDR3 sequences listed, around 14% are singletons.

V usage is TRBV2 and J usage is TRBJ2-5; no clear D. Sequencing used blood. The source is a woman under 40 with Graves' ophthalmopathy. The CDR3 region has the DNA TGTGCCAGCAGTGAATTCCTGCGCAGGATAGAGACCCAGTACTTC. Its protein product is CASSEFLRRIETQYF.